This TCR beta chain originates from a study of blood T cell repertoires in COVID-19. Across the whole study: Sites across the United States, Italy and Spain contributed samples from acute and convalescent COVID-19. PBMCs, B-cell-depleted T cells, or T cells provided the cDNA or gDNA that made up the material.

The method was immunoSEQ multiplex PCR; TCRdb's version includes in-frame clones alone and lacks a portion of them. This sample yields 90,000 to 120,000 clones, of which 92% are seen a single time; approximately 5.1% belongs to the top ten. CDR3 size: 13 residues. V lost 5 bases to trimming and J lost 4 bases; unmatched junction nucleotides: 3. CDR1 and CDR2 (germline): MNHEY, SVGEGT. The sample was peripheral blood. J is TRBJ1-2 and V is TRBV6-2 or TRBV6-3; 8 bases are shared with TRBD1. The origin of this receptor is a man between 65 and 80 years old with acute or convalescent COVID-19. The CDR3 sequence is CASSTGGPYGYTF. The CDR3 bases are TGTGCCAGCAGTACAGGGGGTCCCTATGGCTACACCTTC.